The subject of this entry is one TCR beta chain. This sample was included in a study of shared T cell receptors in the human thymus. Some clones are missing from TCRdb's copy, which holds only in-frame ones; the method was immunoSEQ multiplex PCR. The table shows roughly 660,000 clones, with roughly 88% occurring only once. The V gene's germline CDR1 is LGHNA and CDR2 YSLEER. This CDR3 has 14 residues. Trimming stripped 4 bases from V and 7 bases from J, with 14 bases between. These records were also assigned to another study, of human thymus T cells. From that second work: Serving as donors were healthy Finnish infants, each of whom was having open corrective surgery for congenital heart defects. What related research reported was that thymic repertoires overlapped highly among unrelated individuals.

The gene calls are TRBV4-3 and TRBJ2-1; D is undetermined. Sequencing was performed on thymocytes. The receptor comes from a boy in the first two years of life with a congenital heart defect. In DNA, the CDR3 is TGCGCCAGCAGCCCCAGGTTGGCCCGGAATGAGCAGTTCTTC. As protein: CASSPRLARNEQFF.